This T cell receptor (beta chain) originates from a study of CD8 T cells in ankylosing spondylitis listed by TCRdb under 2017. As for the study more broadly: The study set out to find disease-linked TCR variants by profiling T cell receptor beta repertoires in ankylosing spondylitis patients and healthy donors. Samples of peripheral blood were taken, and for ankylosing spondylitis patients, synovial fluid was collected as well. In total, the full study cohort was made up of 108 healthy donors and 25 to 30 ankylosing spondylitis patients. The paper's findings and limits, for the study overall: Some motif variants were previously reported in synovial fluid and blood of reactive arthritis patients, suggesting common disease-initiation mechanisms. A TCR beta motif of several highly homologous amino acid variants appeared characteristic of blood from ankylosing spondylitis patients. In peripheral blood, the disease-linked clones were found at relatively low frequencies and had a CD8+ phenotype. Significant enrichment of the disease-linked clones was reported in matched synovial fluid samples from ankylosing spondylitis patients.

The sample holds many counts of this clonotype. Its antigen remains undetermined. No base quality values were provided; no much bigger clone lies one nucleotide off. Unmatched junction bases come to 8, with V trimmed by 0 bases and J by 7 bases. The CDR3 spans 17 residues, from the cysteine through the phenylalanine. CDR3 DNA is the only sequence kept; it has 51 bases, read in frame from the first base. Based on the germline V gene, the CDR1 and CDR2 sequences are LGHNA and YNFKEQ. These reads were obtained on an Illumina HiSeq 2500. Quantitative 5'-RACE with molecular barcodes was used to prepare TCR beta libraries. Turning to the authors' computational methods: Disease-linked TCR variants were identified with a new computational method built on a probabilistic model of VDJ rearrangement. In-frame beta chains were kept once TCRdb had trimmed the public reads at Q25 with fastp and called clones with MiXCR. Duplicate CDR3 protein sequences are folded into a single record with the most common DNA and genes. The V and J calls shown here were made by TCRdb, not taken from the authors' results. This sample is represented by about 340,000 distinct CDR3 sequences; 14% to 15% of them were singletons. The ten top clones hold about 1.1% of the sample.

The sequence joins TRBV4-2 to TRBJ2-1; the junction holds 11 bases that match TRBD2. The source of this sequence is a male donor with ankylosing spondylitis or in good health (not recorded which). The sample comprised blood, either unsorted or a sorted T cell fraction (not recorded which). Here the CDR3 is given as CASSQDRFSGGANEQFF. In nucleotide form, the sequence is TGTGCCAGCAGCCAAGATAGGTTTAGCGGGGGGGCTAATGAGCAGTTCTTC.